The 5 T cell receptor beta chains presented below share a single source sample, sequenced in a study of cytomegalovirus exposure and HLA in healthy donors. Primers included in the PCR were 60 Vbeta and 13 Jbeta primers. Sequencing used immunoSEQ multiplex PCR; TCRdb keeps in-frame clones, though not all of them. The sample records 180,000 or so clones, 76% being singletons. Sequenced input: PBMCs. Receptor source: a man younger than 35 in good health and CMV-seronegative.

CDR3 nucleotides: TGTGCCAGCAGCTTGCTCGGCGGGAATCAGCCCCAGCATTTT. It codes for CASSLLGGNQPQHF. The chain employs TRBV5-4 and TRBJ1-5; D gene unclear. V lost 1 base and J lost 4, with 9 bases in between. This CDR3 has 14 amino acids. CDR1 SGHNT and CDR2 YYREEE come from the germline V gene (reference sequence).

This rearrangement joins TRBV5-4 to TRBJ2-7; 9 nucleotides align to TRBD2. The germline V gene has CDR1 SGHNT and CDR2 YYREEE (reference sequence). With V trimmed by 0 bases and J by 7 bases, 11 bases remained unmatched. The CDR3 has 16 amino acids. The CDR3 region has the DNA TGTGCCAGCAGCTTGGGTAGTAGCGGGGGCCTGGGAGAGCAGTACTTC. Its protein product is CASSLGSSGGLGEQYF.

Here the CDR3 DNA reads TGTGCCAGCAGCTCCGCGGGGGGGGGTCAGCCCCAGCATTTT. Translated: CASSSAGGGQPQHF. This chain joins TRBV7-9 and TRBJ1-5; D may be TRBD1 (5 bases). Trimming left V 4 bases short and J 6 bases short, with 13 bases between. Germline lookup yields CDR1 SEHNR and CDR2 FQNEAQ (reference sequence). There are 14 residues in the CDR3.

This clone was observed a few times. This sequence joins TRBV27 and TRBJ2-6; D possibly corresponds to TRBD1 (6 bases). CDR1 and CDR2 (germline): MNHEY, SMNVEV (reference sequence). The length of the CDR3 is 15 residues. V was cut by 4 bases and J by 9 bases, with 16 bases left in between. The CDR3 protein is CASSWDGTFSNVLTF. CDR3 in DNA: TGTGCCAGCAGTTGGGATGGGACATTCAGCAACGTCCTGACTTTC.

This clone was picked up a small number of times. This chain joins TRBV6-5 and TRBJ1-1; unclear D gene. This CDR3 comprises 13 residues. The germline V gene encodes CDR1 MNHEY and CDR2 SVGAGI. The ends were cut back, 8 bases at V and 3 bases at J, with 13 bases in the middle. The CDR3 spells CASRGREYTEAFF. CDR3 coding DNA: TGTGCCAGCCGAGGGAGGGAATACACTGAAGCTTTCTTT.